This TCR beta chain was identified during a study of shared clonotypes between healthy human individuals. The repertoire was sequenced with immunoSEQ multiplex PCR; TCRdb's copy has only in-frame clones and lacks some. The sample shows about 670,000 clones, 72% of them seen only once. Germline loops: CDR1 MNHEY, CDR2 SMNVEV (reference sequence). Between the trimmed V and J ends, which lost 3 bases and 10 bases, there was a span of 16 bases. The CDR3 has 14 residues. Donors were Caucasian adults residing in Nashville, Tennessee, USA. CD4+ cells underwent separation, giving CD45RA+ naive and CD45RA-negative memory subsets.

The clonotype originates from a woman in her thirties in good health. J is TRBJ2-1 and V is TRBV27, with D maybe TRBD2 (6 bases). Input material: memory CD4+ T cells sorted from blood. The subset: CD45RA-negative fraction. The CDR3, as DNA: TGTGCCAGCAGTTTTGGCGGGAAAGGTCGGGAGCAGTTCTTC. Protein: CASSFGGKGREQFF.